Listed here are 30 T cell receptor beta chains from one sample, sequenced in a study of blood T cell repertoires in COVID-19. The method was immunoSEQ multiplex PCR; TCRdb's version includes in-frame clones alone and lacks a portion of them. This sample has about 39,000 clones, with over 85% found just once. Sequences were obtained from peripheral blood. The receptors shown here come from a human donor with active COVID-19. The donor label of this sample is uncertain.

The rearrangement uses TRBV28 and TRBJ2-1; possible D gene TRBD2, 6 bases. V was shortened by 11 bases and J by 3 bases, with 17 bases between the two germline ends. CDR3 length: 14 amino acids. Germline CDR1 is MDHEN and CDR2 is SYDVKM. In DNA form, the CDR3 reads TGTGCCGCCCGGAGGGGTGTAAGCTACAATGAGCAGTTCTTC. Translated, it gives CAARRGVSYNEQFF.

The chain carries TRBV3-1 (or the pseudogene TRBV3-2) and TRBJ1-3; D not certain. Germline lookup yields CDR1 LGHDT and CDR2 YNNKEL (reference sequence). Trimming stripped 3 bases from V and 0 bases from J, with 6 bases between. The CDR3 loop spans 14 amino acids. The CDR3 sequence is CASSQGLSGNTIYF. CDR3 nucleotide sequence: TGTGCCAGCAGCCAGGGCCTCTCTGGAAACACCATATATTTT.

The chain employs TRBV15 and TRBJ2-7, with TRBD1 matching over 7 bases. Per germline, CDR1 LNHNV and CDR2 YYDKDF (reference sequence). The CDR3 consists of 16 residues. Trimming removed 0 bases from V and 1 base from J; junction bases left unmatched: 6. CDR3: CATSREGTAQSYEQYF. The CDR3 DNA reads TGTGCCACCAGCAGAGAAGGGACAGCCCAATCCTACGAGCAGTACTTC.

This sequence joins TRBV9 and TRBJ2-7; D unresolved. Germline values: CDR1 SGDLS, CDR2 YYNGEE. V lost 0 bases and J 5 bases, leaving 9 bases between the germline ends. The CDR3 has 13 residues. For the CDR3, the DNA is TGTGCCAGCAGCGTAGTTTCAGGCGACGAGCAGTACTTC. Translating gives CASSVVSGDEQYF.

This clone was observed once. One junction end disagrees with the germline gene, perhaps due to a read error. This chain joins TRBV9 and TRBJ2-3; 11 positions match TRBD1. The CDR3 extends over 17 amino acids. The germline CDR1 and CDR2 sequences are SGDLS and YYNGEE. The CDR3 coding sequence is TGTGCCAGCAGTGTAGCACCGGGACAGGGGGTGACAGATACGCAGTATTTT. Protein product: CASSVAPGQGVTDTQYF.

J is TRBJ2-7 and V is TRBV4-3, with D maybe TRBD1 (6 bases). The V gene lost 1 base and the J gene lost 3 bases, with 10 bases spanning the gap. The CDR3 is 14 residues long. From germline, CDR1 is LGHNA and CDR2 YSLEER. CDR3 DNA: TGCGCCAGCAGCCAAGCCAGGGGAGACTACGAGCAGTACTTC. It codes for CASSQARGDYEQYF.

V usage is TRBV6-5 and J usage is TRBJ1-1; TRBD1 matches 9 bases. This CDR3 is built from 14 residues. CDR1 and CDR2 from the germline V gene are MNHEY and SVGAGI. Trimming cost V 7 bases and J 3 bases; bases outside gene matches: 6. Here the CDR3 reads CASTRDRVYTEAFF. Written as DNA, the CDR3 is TGTGCCAGCACTCGGGACAGGGTTTACACTGAAGCTTTCTTT.

DNA of the CDR3: TGTGCCAGCAGTTTATGGGGGACAGGGGGGAGGAACACTGAAGCTTTCTTT. It codes for CASSLWGTGGRNTEAFF. The gene calls are TRBV28 and TRBJ1-1; 11 nucleotides align to TRBD1. V trimming: 0 bases; J trimming: 1 base; junction bases outside the gene matches: 4. The CDR3 is 17 amino acids. CDR1 and CDR2 from the germline V gene are MDHEN and SYDVKM.

With respect to this clone: This sample also contains other DNA sequences that code for the same CDR3. The V call is TRBV19, the J call TRBJ2-2, with D perhaps TRBD2 (6 bases). The germline gives CDR1 LNHDA, CDR2 SQIVND (reference sequence). Deletions cut 4 bases from V and 0 bases from J, with 12 bases between. The CDR3 spans 16 residues. The CDR3 DNA reads TGTGCCAGTAGTACGCTCGGGACTGCGAACACCGGGGAGCTGTTTTTT. Translation: CASSTLGTANTGELFF. The full variable domain, with the rest looked up from reference TRBV19 and TRBJ2-2, is DGGITQSPKYLFRKEGQNVTLSCEQNLNHDAMYWYRQDPGQGLRLIYYSQIVNDFQKGDIAEGYSVSREKKESFPLTVTSAQKNPTAFYLCASSTLGTANTGELFFGEGSRLTVL.

This clone was observed a single time. The rearrangement joins TRBV7-8 to TRBJ2-1, with TRBD1 matching over 10 bases. This CDR3 is 20 amino acids long. J was trimmed by 0 bases and V by 0 bases; bases with no gene match: 11. CDR1 and CDR2 from the germline V gene are SGHVS and FQNEAQ. In DNA form, the CDR3 reads TGTGCCAGCAGCTTAGCAGGGACAGGGGCCAACCGATTCTCCTACAATGAGCAGTTCTTC. Translated, it gives CASSLAGTGANRFSYNEQFF.

The chain has TRBV7-2 and TRBJ1-5; D not certain. This CDR3 is built from 16 residues. The germline V gene has CDR1 SGHTA and CDR2 FQGNSA. Trimming left V 1 base short and J 3 bases short, with 13 bases between. The CDR3 reads CASSLGFASYNQPQHF. CDR3 DNA: TGTGCCAGCAGCTTAGGTTTTGCGAGTTACAATCAGCCCCAGCATTTT. The full variable domain, rest sourced from reference TRBV7-2 and TRBJ1-5, is GAGVSQSPSNKVTEKGKDVELRCDPISGHTALYWYRQSLGQGLEFLIYFQGNSAPDKSGLPSDRFSAERTGGSVSTLTIQRTQQEDSAVYLCASSLGFASYNQPQHFGDGTRLSIL.

The chain joins TRBV29-1 to TRBJ2-1; D may be TRBD2 (6 bases). V was trimmed by 8 bases and J by 4 bases, leaving 9 bases between them. Germline CDR1 is SQVTM and CDR2 is ANQGSEA. The CDR3 has 11 residues. In DNA form, the CDR3 reads TGCAGCACCGGGACTTACAATGAGCAGTTCTTC. It codes for CSTGTYNEQFF.

The chain links TRBV6-5 to TRBJ2-3, with 8 bases aligning to TRBD2. The V gene's germline CDR1 is MNHEY and CDR2 SVGAGI. V trimming: 7 bases; J trimming: 3 bases; junction bases outside the gene matches: 6. This CDR3 has 14 amino acids. CDR3: CASNRGGLTDTQYF. In DNA form, the CDR3 reads TGTGCCAGCAACCGGGGGGGCTTGACAGATACGCAGTATTTT.

CDR3 in amino acids: CASSRPRVHSELFF. The CDR3 nucleotides read TGTGCCAGCAGCCGCCCCCGCGTCCACTCGGAGCTGTTTTTT. The V and J genes are TRBV7-2 and TRBJ2-2; D unresolved. Germline CDR1 SGHTA, CDR2 FQGNSA. CDR3 length equals 14 residues. With 5 bases removed from V and 10 bases from J, the gap between germline ends came to 17 bases.

This clone was seen only once. The rearrangement uses TRBV3-1 (or the pseudogene TRBV3-2) and TRBJ2-3; D is perhaps TRBD2 (5 bases). The CDR3 contains 13 residues. V lost 5 bases, J lost 2 bases, and 8 bases lay in between. Germline CDR1 LGHDT, CDR2 YNNKEL (reference sequence). CDR3 in amino acids: CASSLATTDTQYF. The CDR3 coding sequence is TGTGCCAGCAGCTTAGCGACCACAGATACGCAGTATTTT.

The chain employs TRBV11-3 and TRBJ2-2; 12 bases agree with TRBD2. The CDR3 sequence is 15 residues long. The V and J ends lost 6 bases and 4 bases, in that order; junction bases with no gene match: 3. In germline, CDR1 is SGHNT, CDR2 YENEEA. The CDR3 reads CASSWGLAGTGELFF. Written as DNA, the CDR3 is TGTGCCAGCAGTTGGGGACTAGCGGGCACCGGGGAGCTGTTTTTT.

The chain has TRBV5-6 and TRBJ1-6; D might be TRBD1 (5 bases). V was pared by 3 bases and J by 1 base, with 11 bases between. This CDR3 has 16 residues. CDR1 is SGHDT and CDR2 is YYEEEE in the germline V gene. The CDR3 DNA sequence: TGTGCCAGCAGCTCAGCTGGGGGGTCCTATAATTCACCCCTCCACTTT. This codes for CASSSAGGSYNSPLHF.

CDR3 region: CASSYAEVGTEAFF. CDR3 bases: TGTGCCAGCAGTTACGCGGAGGTGGGCACTGAAGCTTTCTTT. V usage is TRBV6-6 and J usage is TRBJ1-1; D uncertain. The V and J ends lost 2 bases and 4 bases respectively, with 11 bases between them. This CDR3 spans 14 amino acids. Germline CDR1 reads MNHNY; CDR2 reads SVGAGI (reference sequence).

This chain connects TRBV29-1 to TRBJ1-4; 8 nucleotides agree with TRBD1. The CDR3 is 17 amino acids. CDR1 SQVTM and CDR2 ANQGSEA come from the germline V gene. The ends lost 8 bases at V and 0 bases at J; junction bases unmatched: 14. The CDR3 DNA reads as TGCAGCCCCAACAAGGCCAGGGGGCCATCAACTAATGAAAAACTGTTTTTT. This translates into CSPNKARGPSTNEKLFF.

V is TRBV19 and J is TRBJ2-7, with TRBD2 matching over 11 bases. This CDR3 comprises 15 residues. Germline values: CDR1 LNHDA, CDR2 SQIVND (reference sequence). V lost 4 bases, J lost 0 bases, and 2 bases stayed unmatched. The CDR3 spells CASSTGTSGSYEQYF. DNA of the CDR3: TGTGCCAGTAGTACTGGGACTAGCGGCTCCTACGAGCAGTACTTC.

The chain combines TRBV5-8 with TRBJ1-2, with 8 nucleotides matching TRBD1. V gave up 4 bases and J gave up 4 bases; unmatched junction bases: 12. The CDR3 length is 16 residues. Germline V lookup: CDR1 SGHTS, CDR2 YDEGEE. The CDR3 loop reads CASSQRVRGQAYGYTF. The CDR3 DNA follows: TGTGCCAGCAGCCAACGGGTTAGGGGACAGGCCTATGGCTACACCTTC.

This chain uses TRBV6-2 or TRBV6-3 with TRBJ2-7; no clear D. The CDR3 consists of 14 residues. The germline V gene encodes CDR1 MNHEY and CDR2 SVGEGT. Between the trimmed V and J ends, which lost 4 bases and 5 bases, there was a span of 15 bases. CDR3 DNA: TGTGCCAGCAGTTTATCCCCGAGAGATAACGAGCAGTACTTC. It translates to CASSLSPRDNEQYF.

This clone has just one count. The rearrangement joins TRBV6-4 to TRBJ1-2; 8 bases align to TRBD1. The trim removed 4 bases at V and 4 bases at J, leaving 5 bases unmatched. Looked up from germline, CDR1 is MRHNA and CDR2 is SNTAGT. The CDR3 extends over 14 amino acids. The CDR3 protein is CASSAETGGYGYTF. The CDR3 DNA is TGTGCCAGCAGTGCCGAAACAGGGGGCTATGGCTACACCTTC.

The chain uses TRBV7-9 and TRBJ2-2, with a weak D call TRBD1 (6 bases). V lost 5 bases, J lost 8 bases, and 24 bases lay in between. The germline V gene has CDR1 SEHNR and CDR2 FQNEAQ (reference sequence). CDR3 size: 17 residues. CDR3 protein: CASSPGRTAIRAGELFF. As DNA, the CDR3 is TGTGCCAGCAGCCCGGGCAGGACAGCCATCCGAGCTGGGGAGCTGTTTTTT.

This rearrangement joins TRBV20-1 to TRBJ2-7; the D is unclear. The CDR3 loop spans 11 amino acids. The ends were cut back, 3 bases at V and 10 bases at J, with 13 bases in the middle. CDR1 is DFQATT and CDR2 is SNEGSKA in the germline V gene (reference sequence). The CDR3 protein is CSASPTAVQYF. The CDR3 DNA reads as TGCAGTGCTAGCCCCACCGCGGTTCAGTACTTC.

The V and J genes are TRBV28 and TRBJ2-7; no firm D call. Looked up from germline, CDR1 is MDHEN and CDR2 is SYDVKM. V was pared by 10 bases and J by 9 bases, with 13 bases between. The CDR3 length is 10 residues. The CDR3 DNA is TGTGCCACCACAGCATCTACGCAGTACTTC. It is translated as CATTASTQYF.

This chain uses TRBV5-8 with TRBJ1-1; D is uncertain. The V gene's germline CDR1 is SGHTS and CDR2 YDEGEE. CDR3 length equals 14 residues. V shed 0 bases and J shed 7 bases, with 13 bases lying between them. As DNA, the CDR3 is TGTGCCAGCAGCTTGGTATTGTCAGGTAATGAAGCTTTCTTT. Translating gives CASSLVLSGNEAFF.

The chain recombines TRBV7-6 with TRBJ1-4; 7 bases map to TRBD1. CDR1 and CDR2 (germline): SGHVS, FNYEAQ. The V gene end was trimmed by 6 bases and the J gene end by 3 bases; junction bases not matched to a gene: 7. CDR3 size: 15 residues. CDR3 bases: TGTGCCAGCAGACCACCCACAGGGGCTAATGAAAAACTGTTTTTT. It yields the protein CASRPPTGANEKLFF.

The chain joins TRBV10-3 to TRBJ1-1; D is uncertain. The CDR3 totals 15 residues. V dropped 10 bases and J dropped 2 bases, with 20 bases sitting between them. Germline assignment: CDR1 ENHRY and CDR2 SYGVKD. The CDR3 coding sequence is TGTGCCACCCGCCCCTTAACGGGAGCTAACACTGAAGCTTTCTTT. Its translation: CATRPLTGANTEAFF.

The chain uses TRBV5-1 and TRBJ2-5, with D hard to call. V was clipped by 0 bases and J by 2 bases, with 5 bases between them. The CDR3 spans 13 residues. Germline V gene data show CDR1 as SGHRS and CDR2 as YFSETQ. The CDR3 loop reads CASSLVLQETQYF. The CDR3 region has the DNA TGCGCCAGCAGCTTGGTATTGCAAGAGACCCAGTACTTC. The whole variable domain, filled in from reference TRBV5-1 and TRBJ2-5, reads KAGVTQTPRYLIKTRGQQVTLSCSPISGHRSVSWYQQTPGQGLQFLFEYFSETQRNKGNFPGRFSGRQFSNSRSEMNVSTLELGDSALYLCASSLVLQETQYFGPGTRLLVL.